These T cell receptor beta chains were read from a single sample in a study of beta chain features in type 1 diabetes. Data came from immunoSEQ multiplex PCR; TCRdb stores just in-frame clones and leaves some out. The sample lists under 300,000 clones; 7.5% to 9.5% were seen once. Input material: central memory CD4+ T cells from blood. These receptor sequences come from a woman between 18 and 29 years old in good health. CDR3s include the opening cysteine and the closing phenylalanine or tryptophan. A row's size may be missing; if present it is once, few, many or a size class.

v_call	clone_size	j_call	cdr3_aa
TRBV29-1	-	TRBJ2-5	CSKTGGEETQYF
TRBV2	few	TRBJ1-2	CASSQQGSYGYTF
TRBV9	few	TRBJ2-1	CASSVVPSGEYNEQFF
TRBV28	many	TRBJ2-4	CASRGVGNIQYF
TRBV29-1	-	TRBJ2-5	CSKGLAGGGQETQYF
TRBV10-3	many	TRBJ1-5	CAISESGRLNQPQHF
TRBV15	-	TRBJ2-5	CATSRGGGEETQYF
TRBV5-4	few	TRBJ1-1	CASSRGRENTEAFF
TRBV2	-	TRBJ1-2	CASSEAGISGNYGYTF
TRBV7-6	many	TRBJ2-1	CASSLTSGSANEQFF
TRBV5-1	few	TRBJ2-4	CASSLGGQESIIQYF
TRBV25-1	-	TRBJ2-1	CATGLAGVNEQFF
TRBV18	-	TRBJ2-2	CASSPRQGEVTGELFF
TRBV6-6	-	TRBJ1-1	CASTGRSNTEAFF
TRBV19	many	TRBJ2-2	CAAGGMANTGELFF
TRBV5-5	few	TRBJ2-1	CASRPLSSGSSYNEQFF
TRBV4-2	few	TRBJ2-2	CASSLTRELFF
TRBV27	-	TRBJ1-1	CASSLRVLFGADTEAFF
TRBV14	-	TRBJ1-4	CASSRDSFEKLFF
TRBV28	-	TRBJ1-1	CASIRGGLNTEAFF
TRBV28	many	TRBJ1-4	CASSRKVSGQKLFF
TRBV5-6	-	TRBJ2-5	CASSFRRMETQYF
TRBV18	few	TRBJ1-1	CATSSGTGDTEAFF
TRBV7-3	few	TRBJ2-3	CASSGTHGTDTQYF
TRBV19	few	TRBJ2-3	CASSRLTSTDTQYF
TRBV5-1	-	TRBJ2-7	CASSFDSAAEQYF
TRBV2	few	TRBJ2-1	CASSFHTGNEQFF
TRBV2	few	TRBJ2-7	CASSVNRGANSYEQYF
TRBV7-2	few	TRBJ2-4	CASRAGLGAKNIQYF
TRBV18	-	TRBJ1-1	CASSPTPTGEGLF
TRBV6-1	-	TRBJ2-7	CASSESGLAPYEQYF
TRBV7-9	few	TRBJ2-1	CASSFLAGDGMNEQFF
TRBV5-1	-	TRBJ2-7	CASRGQGAYEQYF
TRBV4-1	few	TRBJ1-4	CASSLKPANVGEKLFF
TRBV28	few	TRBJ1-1	CASSSPSGNPSGAFF
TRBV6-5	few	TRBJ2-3	CASDAGAVNTQYF
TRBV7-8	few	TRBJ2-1	CASSSASGRSSVEQFF
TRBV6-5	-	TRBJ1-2	CASSYSNRGLNGYTF
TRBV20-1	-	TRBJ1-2	CSARELNGYTF
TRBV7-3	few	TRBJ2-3	CASSLPGHTDTQYF
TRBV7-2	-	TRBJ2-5	CASSLGRGLSRETQYF
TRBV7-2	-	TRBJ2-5	CASSPGTAVETQYF
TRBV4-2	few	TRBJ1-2	CASSQEGDYGYTF
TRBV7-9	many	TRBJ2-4	CASSLVAGAKNIQYF
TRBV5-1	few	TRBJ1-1	CASSLTTGKRTEAFF
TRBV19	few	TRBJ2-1	CASSRGNEQFF
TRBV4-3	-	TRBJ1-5	CASSRGDNQPQHF
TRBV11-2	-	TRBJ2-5	CASSPDRVETQYF
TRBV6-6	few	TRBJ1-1	CAISGVIGAGTEAFF
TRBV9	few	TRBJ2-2	CASSVESAGELFF
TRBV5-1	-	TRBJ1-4	CASSRDGGEKLFF
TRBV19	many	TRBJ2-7	CASSIGLAGAYEQYF
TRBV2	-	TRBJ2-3	CASSEGTDTQYF
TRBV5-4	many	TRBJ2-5	CASSRPAGGTETQYF
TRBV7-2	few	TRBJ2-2	CASSLGPQGRDGELFF